The 24 T cell receptor beta chains in this list originate from one sample, sequenced in a study of T cell responses to AZD1222 COVID-19 vaccine. Clones were read by immunoSEQ multiplex PCR, and TCRdb kept only the in-frame ones, dropping some. The repertoire holds 59,000 or so clones, with around four fifths as singletons. The starting material was peripheral blood, obtained on day 0 of AZD1222 vaccination. The receptors come from an adult in good health.

V usage is TRBV25-1 and J usage is TRBJ1-4; D call uncertain. Germline V lookup: CDR1 MGHDK, CDR2 SYGVNS. The V and J ends lost 1 base and 3 bases respectively, with 15 bases between them. This CDR3 contains 17 residues. The DNA for the CDR3 is TGTGCCAGCAGTGAATTGGGGTCAGCCCAGGCTAATGAAAAACTGTTTTTT. Translated: CASSELGSAQANEKLFF. The variable domain in full, with the rest retrieved from reference TRBV25-1 and TRBJ1-4, is EADIYQTPRYLVIGTGKKITLECSQTMGHDKMYWYQQDPGMELHLIHYSYGVNSTEKGDLSSESTVSRIRTEHFPLTLESARPSHTSQYLCASSELGSAQANEKLFFGSGTQLSVL.

Regarding this clone: Distinct nucleotide sequences in the sample also encode this CDR3. The chain combines TRBV5-6 with TRBJ2-5; TRBD2 matches 8 bases. The V gene end was trimmed by 1 base and the J gene end by 4 bases; junction bases not matched to a gene: 6. The CDR3 runs to 15 residues. Germline V gene lookup returns CDR1 SGHDT and CDR2 YYEEEE. Here the CDR3 reads CASSLRAGVTETQYF. CDR3 DNA: TGTGCCAGCAGCTTGCGAGCGGGGGTGACAGAGACCCAGTACTTC.

The chain has TRBV7-6 and TRBJ1-3; D might be TRBD1 (6 bases). Germline V lookup: CDR1 SGHVS, CDR2 FNYEAQ. CDR3 length equals 17 residues. V dropped 3 bases and J dropped 0 bases, with 15 bases sitting between them. CDR3 region: CASSLISQGVSGNTIYF. CDR3 nucleotide sequence: TGTGCCAGCAGCTTGATTTCACAGGGCGTCTCTGGAAACACCATATATTTT.

The rearrangement joins TRBV19 to TRBJ1-1, with D possibly matching TRBD1 (6 bases). V lost 3 bases and J 1 base, leaving 15 bases between the germline ends. The CDR3 has 16 amino acids. Germline V gene data show CDR1 as LNHDA and CDR2 as SQIVND (reference sequence). The CDR3 DNA follows: TGTGCCAGTAGTATCCGGGCTGGACAGCGGAACACTGAAGCTTTCTTT. Protein product: CASSIRAGQRNTEAFF.

The chain couples TRBV4-3 to TRBJ2-2; tentatively, D is TRBD1 (6 bases). The V end lost 1 base, the J end lost 6 bases, and 15 bases lay between the germline ends. CDR1 is LGHNA, CDR2 YSLEER, per germline. This CDR3 comprises 16 residues. The CDR3: CASSQGAGENAGELFF. CDR3 sequence (DNA): TGCGCCAGCAGCCAAGGGGCAGGGGAAAACGCCGGGGAGCTGTTTTTT.

The rearrangement joins TRBV5-4 to TRBJ1-4, with 9 bases that match TRBD1. The germline gives CDR1 SGHNT, CDR2 YYREEE (reference sequence). V was pared by 3 bases and J by 7 bases, with 10 bases of the junction left unmatched. CDR3 size: 16 residues. The CDR3 bases are TGTGCCAGCAGCTCGGGACAGGGTCCATACGGTGAAAAACTGTTTTTT. Its protein product is CASSSGQGPYGEKLFF. The whole variable domain, remainder taken from reference TRBV5-4 and TRBJ1-4, is ETGVTQSPTHLIKTRGQQVTLRCSSQSGHNTVSWYQQALGQGPQFIFQYYREEENGRGNFPPRFSGLQFPNYSSELNVNALELDDSALYLCASSSGQGPYGEKLFFGSGTQLSVL.

This clone occurred a few times. The V gene is TRBV28, the J gene TRBJ2-3; D unclear. Per the germline V gene, CDR1 is MDHEN and CDR2 is SYDVKM. The CDR3 runs 16 residues. V was cut by 3 bases and J by 1 base, with 14 bases left in between. CDR3 amino acids: CASSFGSNIGTDTQYF. CDR3 sequence (DNA): TGTGCCAGCAGTTTTGGGTCAAACATCGGCACAGATACGCAGTATTTT.

The chain carries TRBV7-2 and TRBJ1-1; TRBD1 matches at 9 bases. This CDR3 contains 17 residues. The V and J ends lost 5 bases and 4 bases, in that order; junction bases with no gene match: 14. Germline assignment: CDR1 SGHTA and CDR2 FQGNSA. As DNA, the CDR3 is TGTGCCAGCAGCACCGGCACAGGGGGCGAGGTGAGCACTGAAGCTTTCTTT. It specifies CASSTGTGGEVSTEAFF.

The V call is TRBV28, the J call TRBJ2-7; D gene unclear. The V gene lost 8 bases and the J gene lost 5 bases, with 7 bases spanning the gap. In germline, CDR1 is MDHEN, CDR2 SYDVKM. There are 10 residues in the CDR3. CDR3 DNA: TGTGCCAGCGGATCCCACGAGCAGTACTTC. This codes for CASGSHEQYF.

This chain links TRBV6-4 with TRBJ1-2; D gene unclear. V gave up 2 bases and J gave up 6 bases, with 7 bases separating them. This CDR3 comprises 12 residues. Per the germline V gene, CDR1 is MRHNA and CDR2 is SNTAGT. CDR3: CASSDGGHGYTF. CDR3 in DNA: TGTGCCAGCAGTGACGGAGGGCATGGCTACACCTTC.

The chain couples TRBV28 to TRBJ2-1; 13 bases agree with TRBD2. Trimming cost V 1 base and J 1 base; bases outside gene matches: 4. The CDR3 extends over 18 amino acids. Looked up from germline, CDR1 is MDHEN and CDR2 is SYDVKM. This chain's CDR3 is CASSLSGLAGASYNEQFF. The CDR3 DNA is TGTGCCAGCAGTTTATCCGGACTAGCGGGAGCGTCCTACAATGAGCAGTTCTTC.

This chain uses TRBV30 with TRBJ1-5; D possibly corresponds to TRBD1 (6 bases). V shed 3 bases and J shed 0 bases, with 6 bases lying between them. The CDR3 sequence is 13 residues long. CDR1 and CDR2 from the germline V gene are GTSNPN and SVGIG (reference sequence). This chain's CDR3 is CAWRGHSNQPQHF. In nucleotides, the CDR3 is TGTGCCTGGAGGGGACATAGCAATCAGCCCCAGCATTTT.

The chain links TRBV28 to TRBJ1-6, with D possibly being TRBD1 (5 bases). This CDR3 comprises 12 residues. Germline-derived CDR1 and CDR2 are MDHEN and SYDVKM. V was pared by 3 bases and J by 14 bases, with 11 bases between. The CDR3 bases are TGTGCCAGCAGTTTGGGGGTGCGGGCCCTCCACTTT. The encoded protein is CASSLGVRALHF.

The chain has TRBV7-6 and TRBJ2-7, with 11 bases that match TRBD1. J was trimmed by 5 bases and V by 5 bases; bases with no gene match: 14. CDR1 and CDR2 (germline): SGHVS, FNYEAQ. The CDR3 has 17 residues. The CDR3 coding sequence is TGTGCCAGCAGCCGTGGGCAAACCGGGACAGGGGGGCACGAGCAGTACTTC. It translates to CASSRGQTGTGGHEQYF.

This clone was seen a few times. V and J are TRBV6-6 and TRBJ1-5; TRBD1 might be the D (6 bases). Germline CDR1 is MNHNY and CDR2 is SVGAGI (reference sequence). The CDR3 loop spans 14 amino acids. V was trimmed by 6 bases and J by 3 bases, leaving 12 bases between them. The CDR3 loop reads CASSYRALNQPQHF. The CDR3 bases are TGTGCCAGCAGCTACAGGGCCCTCAATCAGCCCCAGCATTTT.

The chain recombines TRBV7-2 with TRBJ1-2; 7 positions match TRBD1. The trim removed 5 bases at V and 3 bases at J, leaving 18 bases unmatched. This CDR3 has 18 residues. Germline lookup yields CDR1 SGHTA and CDR2 FQGNSA. The CDR3, as DNA: TGTGCCAGCAGCACCCGTTGGGTGGGGACAGCTGCCGACTATGGCTACACCTTC. As protein: CASSTRWVGTAADYGYTF.

The gene calls are TRBV9 and TRBJ1-1; TRBD1 aligns across 7 bases. The V gene end was trimmed by 3 bases and the J gene end by 2 bases; junction bases not matched to a gene: 10. The CDR3 extends over 16 amino acids. Looked up from germline, CDR1 is SGDLS and CDR2 is YYNGEE. The chain's CDR3 is CASSASAGQLNTEAFF. The CDR3 region has the DNA TGTGCCAGCAGCGCCTCCGCGGGACAGCTTAACACTGAAGCTTTCTTT.

This clone was counted a few times. The CDR3, as DNA: TGTGCCAGCAGCCCTACTAGTCGCGCGGCCGGGGAGCTGTTTTTT. Its translation is CASSPTSRAAGELFF. This chain links TRBV7-6 with TRBJ2-2; tentative D call: TRBD2 (5 bases). With 5 bases removed from V and 6 bases from J, the gap between germline ends came to 16 bases. CDR3 size: 15 residues. Germline V gene lookup returns CDR1 SGHVS and CDR2 FNYEAQ.

This clone occurred once. The rearrangement links TRBV27 to TRBJ1-5, with 9 nucleotides matching TRBD1. V lost 4 bases and J lost 4; bases outside the gene matches: 2. CDR1 and CDR2 (germline): MNHEY, SMNVEV (reference sequence). This CDR3 has 14 amino acids. CDR3 region: CASSSGQGNQPQHF. For the CDR3, the DNA is TGTGCCAGCAGTTCCGGACAGGGGAATCAGCCCCAGCATTTT.

The rearrangement joins TRBV19 to TRBJ1-5; D uncertain. V was clipped by 5 bases and J by 0 bases, with 11 bases between them. The CDR3 is 15 residues long. Germline CDR1 reads LNHDA; CDR2 reads SQIVND (reference sequence). CDR3 sequence (DNA): TGTGCCAGTAGTCCGAGCTTTGGTAGCAATCAGCCCCAGCATTTT. This sequence encodes CASSPSFGSNQPQHF.

The V call is TRBV19, the J call TRBJ2-7; D not certain. The germline V gene encodes CDR1 LNHDA and CDR2 SQIVND (reference sequence). Trimming pared 8 bases from V and 1 base from J, leaving 12 bases between. The CDR3 has 13 amino acids. The CDR3 region is CASSPLPSYEQYF. The CDR3 DNA reads TGTGCCAGTTCCCCTCTTCCATCCTACGAGCAGTACTTC.

This rearrangement joins TRBV13 to TRBJ2-2; D is unclear. Germline lookup yields CDR1 PRHDT and CDR2 FYEKMQ (reference sequence). The CDR3 sequence is 13 residues long. Trimming took 5 bases from V and 8 from J, leaving 12 bases between them. CDR3 coding DNA: TGTGCCAGCAGCCTGCGGACGAGGGGGGAGCTGTTTTTT. Its translation is CASSLRTRGELFF.

The chain employs TRBV4-2 and TRBJ2-2, with 8 bases aligning to TRBD2. The CDR3 is 18 amino acids. Losses at the gene ends were 0 bases for V and 5 bases for J; bases not matched to a gene: 11. Germline lookup yields CDR1 LGHNA and CDR2 YNFKEQ. The DNA for the CDR3 is TGTGCCAGCAGCCAAGAGGAGTTGAGCGGGAGTTTAACCGGGGAGCTGTTTTTT. Its translation is CASSQEELSGSLTGELFF.

The genes are TRBV5-1 and TRBJ1-4; tentatively, D is TRBD1 (6 bases). Germline-derived CDR1 and CDR2 are SGHRS and YFSETQ. V was pared by 3 bases and J by 4 bases, with 10 bases between. The CDR3 extends over 14 amino acids. The CDR3 spells CASSWDKFNEKLFF. The CDR3 coding sequence is TGCGCCAGCAGCTGGGACAAGTTTAATGAAAAACTGTTTTTT.